This T cell receptor (beta chain) is drawn from a study of Graves' ophthalmopathy and Graves' hyperthyroidism. Study observations and caveats: Sensitivity reached 85% to 90% and specificity 81.08% for a 13-signature model separating ophthalmopathy from stable hyperthyroidism. Most thyroid clonotypes expanded beyond 0.001 frequency were also found in blood. Sensitivity reached around 67% and specificity approximately 78% when the model predicted ophthalmopathy progression.

Amplification targeted the TCR beta CDR3 regions, with RNA transcripts as the source material. The workflow started with a first-round RT-PCR run with HTBI primers and then moved on to a second-round multiplex PCR. TCRdb fed the multiplex PCR reads into MiXCR, producing one record per CDR3 protein. The table lists fewer than 400,000 distinct CDR3 sequences, 15% to 20% of them singletons. The CDR3 totals 16 residues. Germline V lookup: CDR1 SGHVS, CDR2 FQNEAQ. Trimming took off 5 bases at V and 2 bases at J, with 16 bases between the two ends. This clonotype has ten or more counts. What it binds is not known.

Sequenced input: peripheral blood. This sequence joins TRBV7-8 and TRBJ1-5, with a possible D match to TRBD1 (5 bases). The sequence derives from a woman aged 18-29 years with Graves' ophthalmopathy. The CDR3 nucleotides read TGTGCCAGCAGCCCTCGTGGGGGGTGGGGCAATCAGCCCCAGCATTTT. This encodes CASSPRGGWGNQPQHF.